This TCR beta chain was retrieved from a study of early T cells in non-severe SARS-CoV-2 infection. Study-wide background: Sequencing targeted bulk RNA from unsorted whole blood, leaving chains unpaired.

This CDR3 has 14 residues. CDR1 is DFQATT and CDR2 is SNEGSKA in the germline V gene (reference sequence). Trimming removed 6 bases from V and 7 bases from J, with 19 bases in between. The TCR library protocol was used to attach unique molecular identifiers. These identifiers were attached to individual cDNA molecules. TCRdb ran MiXCR on the 5' RACE reads and lists one entry per CDR3 protein. Among some 71,000 distinct CDR3 sequences listed, around 11% were seen once. The material sequenced was whole blood. The chain has TRBV20-1 and TRBJ1-5; no definite D call. This clonotype originated in an adult who was a healthcare worker with PCR-confirmed SARS-CoV-2 infection or an uninfected control (not recorded which). For the CDR3, the DNA is TGCAGTGCCGGGTATATGGAGGGAATACAGCCCCAGCATTTT. It codes for CSAGYMEGIQPQHF.